The source of this T cell receptor beta chain is a study of Graves' ophthalmopathy and Graves' hyperthyroidism (dated by TCRdb to about 2018). Describing the broader study: Peripheral blood was collected at initial diagnosis, prior to any treatment. The study used TCR beta repertoire signatures to distinguish Graves' ophthalmopathy from Graves' hyperthyroidism and to predict progression to ophthalmopathy. In total, 135 blood samples were TCR-sequenced: approximately 40 ophthalmopathy, 80 or so hyperthyroidism and roughly 17 hyperthyroidism-to-ophthalmopathy patients. A discovery set of 95 to 100 patients (under 45 ophthalmopathy, fewer than 60 stable hyperthyroidism) was enrolled to explore V-J signatures distinguishing ophthalmopathy from hyperthyroidism. The independent validation cohort included some 19 hyperthyroidism patients plus 17 patients who later progressed from hyperthyroidism to ophthalmopathy. In more than five hyperthyroidism patients, the T-cell repertoires found in thyroid tissue were compared with those found in blood. Once sampling was done, hyperthyroidism patients were given methimazole at a starting dose of 30 mg daily, while ophthalmopathy patients were given high-dose intravenous methylprednisolone. The roughly 90 discovery patients were divided at random into training and test sets in a 7:3 ratio.

The CDR3 sequence holds 16 residues, the cysteine and phenylalanine included. Just the 48-base CDR3 DNA is kept, in frame starting at base 1. Germline trimming: 1 base from V, 3 bases from J; junction bases outside gene matches: 6. In the germline V gene, CDR1 corresponds to KGHDR and CDR2 to SFDVKD. Ophthalmopathy patients were characterized by moderately to severely active disease, a Clinical Activity Score of at least 3, a NOSPECS grade of at least 4, and a disease duration under 3 months. Anyone with other autoimmune diseases, uncontrolled infections, pregnancy or lactation was excluded from the study. Clinical symptoms, serum thyroxine, TRAb, thyroid ultrasound and orbital computed tomography were used for diagnosis. PBMCs were isolated from more than 8 ml of fresh peripheral blood by Ficoll-Paque density gradient centrifugation. Trizol reagent was used to extract the total RNA, and its quality was then checked on an Agilent 2100 Bioanalyzer.

The paper's findings and limits, for the study overall: Sample size was not predetermined statistically, and investigators were not blinded to group allocation. The 13-signature model separated ophthalmopathy from stable hyperthyroidism with around 90% sensitivity and approximately 83% specificity in cross-validation, and 80%/75% in the test set. In validation, the model predicted ophthalmopathy progression with about 71% sensitivity and approximately 75% specificity; more than ten predicted patients were CT-confirmed with GO in a median of approximately six months. Most of the expanded thyroid clonotypes with a frequency above 0.001 were also detected in blood, and it was suggested that the thyroid immune response may be reflected by blood repertoires.

TCR beta CDR3 regions were amplified from RNA transcripts for repertoire sequencing. A first-round RT-PCR used HTBI primers with the Qiagen OneStep RT-PCR kit, followed by a second-round multiplex PCR, size selection and purification. The libraries underwent paired-end sequencing with 100 bp reads on an Illumina HiSeq2000. The original pipeline was this. Reads were processed with SOAPnuke, discarding reads with adapters, uncalled bases, mean Phred below 15, or no exact constant-primer or identifier match. COPE v1.2.5 was used to merge the high-quality paired reads. Clonotypes were defined as unique nucleotide sequences and were aligned to IMGT TRB V, D and J references using MiTCR v1.1. The analysis was limited to V-J combinations with a frequency above 0.0001, which together covered 99% to 99.2% of repertoires. A TCR clonal expansion and chaos score per V-J combination was defined as the ratio of F50 clonal expansion to chaos observed in the TCRdist matrix. Welch's t-statistics and random forest were used to reduce features to about a dozen V-J combinations, which were fed into a naive Bayes classifier. The similarity between thyroid and blood repertoires was quantified using the Morisita-Horn index. Using fastp trimming at Q25 and MiXCR clonotype assembly, TCRdb reanalyzed the public sequencing data and kept in-frame beta chains. Each CDR3 protein appears once, grouped with its most common genes and DNA. The V and J calls follow TCRdb's processing rather than the paper's. The sample table contains some 520,000 distinct CDR3 sequences; only one count was recorded for around 14% of them. The ten top clones hold over 8% of the sample.

This clonotype came up many times. Its cognate antigen has yet to be identified. Base qualities are not provided; no much larger clone lies one nucleotide away. What was sequenced was blood. The TCR was taken from a woman in her twenties or thirties with Graves' ophthalmopathy. Donor details come from another sample of the same person, matched by shared clones. Recombination joined TRBV24-1 with TRBJ2-5; TRBD1 agrees with 8 junctional bases. DNA sequence: TGTGCCACCAGTGATTTAAGCGGACAGGGAAAAGAGACCCAGTACTTC. The translation is CATSDLSGQGKETQYF.